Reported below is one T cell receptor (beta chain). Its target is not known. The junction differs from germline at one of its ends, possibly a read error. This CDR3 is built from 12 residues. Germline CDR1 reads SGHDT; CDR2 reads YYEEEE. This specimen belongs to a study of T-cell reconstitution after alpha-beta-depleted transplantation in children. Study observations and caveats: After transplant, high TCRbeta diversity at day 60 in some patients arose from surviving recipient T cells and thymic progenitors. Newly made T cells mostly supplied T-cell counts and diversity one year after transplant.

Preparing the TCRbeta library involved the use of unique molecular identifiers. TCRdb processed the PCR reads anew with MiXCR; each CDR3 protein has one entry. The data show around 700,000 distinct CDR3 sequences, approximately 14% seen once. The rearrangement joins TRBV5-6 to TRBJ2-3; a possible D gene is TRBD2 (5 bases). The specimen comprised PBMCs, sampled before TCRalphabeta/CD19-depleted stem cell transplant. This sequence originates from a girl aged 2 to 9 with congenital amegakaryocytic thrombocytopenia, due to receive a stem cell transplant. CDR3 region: CASSLLRDTQFF. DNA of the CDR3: TGTGCCAGCAGCTTGTTGAGGGATACGCAGTTTTTT. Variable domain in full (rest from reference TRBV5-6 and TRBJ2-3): DAGVTQSPTHLIKTRGQQVTLRCSPKSGHDTVSWYQQALGQGPQFIFQYYEEEERQRGNFPDRFSGHQFPNYSSELNVNALLLGDSALYLCASSLLRDTQFFGPGTRLTVL.